This T cell receptor (beta chain) is from a study of blood T cell repertoires in COVID-19. In the study overall: T cells, B-cell-depleted T cells, or PBMCs provided the cDNA or gDNA that served as material.

In the authors' workflow: Estimation of nucleated cell counts was performed using reference gene primer amplification. TCRdb's copy holds only in-frame clones and misses some; the assay was immunoSEQ multiplex PCR. D and trimming were read from the DNA, whereas the V and J calls and clone size are those reported in that table. The data show fewer than 60,000 clones, with 84% seen just once and around 9.1% held by the top ten. The length of the CDR3 is 16 residues. The germline CDR1 and CDR2 sequences are MNHNY and SVGAGI (reference sequence). With V trimmed by 4 bases and J by 1 base, 7 bases remained unmatched.

The sequenced material came from peripheral blood. This sequence originates from a man aged 60-69 years with acute or convalescent COVID-19. The V gene is TRBV6-6, the J gene TRBJ1-5, with 7 bases fitting TRBD1. CDR3 nucleotide sequence: TGTGCCAGCAGTTCAGATAACAGGGGAAGCAATCAGCCCCAGCATTTT. It codes for CASSSDNRGSNQPQHF.